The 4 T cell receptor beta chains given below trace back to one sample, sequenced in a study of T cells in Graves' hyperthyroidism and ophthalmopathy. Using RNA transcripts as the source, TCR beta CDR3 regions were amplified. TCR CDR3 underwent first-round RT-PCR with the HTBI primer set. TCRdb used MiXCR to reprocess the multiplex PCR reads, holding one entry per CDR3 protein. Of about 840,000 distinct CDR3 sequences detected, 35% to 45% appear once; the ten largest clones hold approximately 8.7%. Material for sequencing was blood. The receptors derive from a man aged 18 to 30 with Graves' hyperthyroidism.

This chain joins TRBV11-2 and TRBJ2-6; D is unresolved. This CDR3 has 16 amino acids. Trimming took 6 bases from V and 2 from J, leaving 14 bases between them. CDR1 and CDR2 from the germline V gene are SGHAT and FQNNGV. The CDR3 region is CASSAGWRTGANVLTF. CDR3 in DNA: TGTGCCAGCAGTGCTGGGTGGAGAACTGGGGCCAACGTCCTGACTTTC.

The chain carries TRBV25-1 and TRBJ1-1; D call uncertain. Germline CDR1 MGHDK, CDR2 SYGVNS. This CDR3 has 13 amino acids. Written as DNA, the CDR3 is TGTGCTAGAGTCGGCAGCCCGAACACTGAAGCTTTCTTT. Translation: CARVGSPNTEAFF.

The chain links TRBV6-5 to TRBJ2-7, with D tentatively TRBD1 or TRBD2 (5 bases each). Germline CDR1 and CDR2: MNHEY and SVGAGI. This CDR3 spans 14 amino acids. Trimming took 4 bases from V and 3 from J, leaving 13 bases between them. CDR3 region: CASSLTEGYYEQYF. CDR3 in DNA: TGTGCCAGCAGTTTGACTGAGGGGTACTACGAGCAGTACTTC.

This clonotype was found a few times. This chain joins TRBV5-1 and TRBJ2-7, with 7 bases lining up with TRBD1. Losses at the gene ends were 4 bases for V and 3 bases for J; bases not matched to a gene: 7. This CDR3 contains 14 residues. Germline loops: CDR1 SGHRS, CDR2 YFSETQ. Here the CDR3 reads CASSPDRANYEQYF. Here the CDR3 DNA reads TGCGCCAGCAGCCCCGACAGGGCCAACTACGAGCAGTACTTC.